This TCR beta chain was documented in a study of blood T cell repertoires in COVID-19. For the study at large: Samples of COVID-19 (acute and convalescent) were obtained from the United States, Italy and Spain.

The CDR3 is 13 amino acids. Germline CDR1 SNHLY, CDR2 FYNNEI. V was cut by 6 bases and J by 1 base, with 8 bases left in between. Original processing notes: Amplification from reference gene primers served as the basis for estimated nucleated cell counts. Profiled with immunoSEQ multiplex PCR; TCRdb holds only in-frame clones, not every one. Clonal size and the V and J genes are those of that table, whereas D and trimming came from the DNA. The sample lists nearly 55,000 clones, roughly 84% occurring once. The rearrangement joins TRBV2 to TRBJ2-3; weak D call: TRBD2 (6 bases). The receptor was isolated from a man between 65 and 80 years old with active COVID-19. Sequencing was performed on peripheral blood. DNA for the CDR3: TGTGCCAGCAGGCCGGGGGGCACAGATACGCAGTATTTT. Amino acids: CASRPGGTDTQYF.